This TCR beta chain was profiled in a study of blood T cell repertoires in COVID-19. Background on the study: Some COVID-19 samples were acute and others convalescent; all came from the United States, Italy and Spain.

The CDR3 is 15 residues long. Trimming took off 5 bases at V and 2 bases at J, with 13 bases between the two ends. Germline V gene lookup returns CDR1 PRHDT and CDR2 FYEKMQ (reference sequence). Per the original data handling: Amplification of reference gene primers was used by the study to estimate nucleated cell counts. Sequencing was performed with immunoSEQ multiplex PCR; in TCRdb, only in-frame clones are kept and a portion is missing. The DNA gave D and trimming, while V, J and clone size come from that table. The repertoire holds around 200,000 clones, 75% to 90% seen once, with 6.7% in the top ten.

The V and J genes are TRBV13 and TRBJ1-5; D possibly corresponds to TRBD1 (6 bases). The TCR originated in a man aged 35-49 years with acute or convalescent COVID-19. Input material: peripheral blood. The CDR3 region has the DNA TGTGCCAGCAGCAACCGGGACAAAGGCAATCAGCCCCAGCATTTT. Its protein product is CASSNRDKGNQPQHF.